This T cell receptor (beta chain) derives from a study of shared clonotypes between healthy human individuals. On the study more broadly: Researchers assigned three CD4 naive, three CD4 memory, two CD8 naive and one CD8 memory plate to each donor.

In germline, CDR1 is MRHNA, CDR2 SNTAGT. The CDR3 is 14 residues long. V gave up 3 bases and J gave up 4 bases, with 11 bases separating them. TCRdb's table, derived via immunoSEQ multiplex PCR, lists solely in-frame clones and lacks some. Of roughly 2.5 million clones listed, around nine tenths are singletons. In the case of this clone: Its antigen is currently unknown.

Findings and caveats of the study: Among the subsets, naive ones generally showed larger estimated richness than memory ones. Since donors were few, the genetic and exposure-history diversity represented was limited.

V usage is TRBV6-4 and J usage is TRBJ2-3, with D perhaps matching TRBD1 (6 bases). Source material: naive CD4+ T cells sorted from blood. Described subset: CD45RA+ positively selected. The source of this sequence is a young man in good health. CDR3 sequence: CASSEAGTSDTQYF. The CDR3 DNA follows: TGTGCCAGCAGTGAGGCCGGGACATCAGATACGCAGTATTTT.